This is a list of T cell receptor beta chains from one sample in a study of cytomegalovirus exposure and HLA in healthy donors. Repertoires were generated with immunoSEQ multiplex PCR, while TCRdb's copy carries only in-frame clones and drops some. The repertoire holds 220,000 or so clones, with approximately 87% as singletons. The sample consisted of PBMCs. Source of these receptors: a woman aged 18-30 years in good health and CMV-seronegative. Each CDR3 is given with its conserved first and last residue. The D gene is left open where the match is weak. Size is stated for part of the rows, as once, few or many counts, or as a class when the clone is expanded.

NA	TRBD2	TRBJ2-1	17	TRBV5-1	CASSLEGGGLAYNEQFF	TGCGCCAGCAGCTTGGAAGGCGGGGGACTAGCTTACAATGAGCAGTTCTTC
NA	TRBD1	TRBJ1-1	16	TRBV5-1	CASIRGDRVKNTEAFF	TGCGCCAGCATTAGAGGGGACAGGGTTAAGAACACTGAAGCTTTCTTT
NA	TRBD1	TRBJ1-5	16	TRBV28	CASTDDREFLDQPQHF	TGTGCCAGCACCGATGACAGGGAGTTTTTGGATCAGCCCCAGCATTTT
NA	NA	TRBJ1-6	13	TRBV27	CASSQGRNSPLHF	TGTGCCAGCAGCCAGGGAAGAAATTCACCCCTCCACTTT
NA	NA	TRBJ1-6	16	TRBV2	CASRDSKSSYNSPLHF	TGTGCCAGCAGGGACAGCAAAAGCTCCTATAATTCACCCCTCCACTTT
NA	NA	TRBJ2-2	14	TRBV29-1	CSVARGADTGELFF	TGCAGCGTGGCCAGGGGTGCAGACACCGGGGAGCTGTTTTTT
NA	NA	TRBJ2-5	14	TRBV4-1	CASSQELGRETQYF	TGCGCCAGCAGCCAAGAATTGGGACGCGAGACCCAGTACTTC
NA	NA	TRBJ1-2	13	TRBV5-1	CASSFTGSVGYTF	TGCGCCAGCAGCTTTACAGGGTCGGTTGGCTACACCTTC
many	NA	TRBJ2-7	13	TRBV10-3	CAIRPSLSSEQYF	TGTGCCATACGGCCTAGTTTAAGTAGCGAGCAGTACTTC
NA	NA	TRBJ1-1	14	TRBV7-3	CASSFQGMNTEAFF	TGTGCCAGCAGCTTTCAGGGGATGAACACTGAAGCTTTCTTT
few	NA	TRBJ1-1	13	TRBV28	CASSQAVNTEAFF	TGTGCCAGCAGCCAGGCAGTGAACACTGAAGCTTTCTTT
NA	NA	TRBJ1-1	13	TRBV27	CASRTQENTEAFF	TGTGCCAGCAGGACCCAGGAAAACACTGAAGCTTTCTTT